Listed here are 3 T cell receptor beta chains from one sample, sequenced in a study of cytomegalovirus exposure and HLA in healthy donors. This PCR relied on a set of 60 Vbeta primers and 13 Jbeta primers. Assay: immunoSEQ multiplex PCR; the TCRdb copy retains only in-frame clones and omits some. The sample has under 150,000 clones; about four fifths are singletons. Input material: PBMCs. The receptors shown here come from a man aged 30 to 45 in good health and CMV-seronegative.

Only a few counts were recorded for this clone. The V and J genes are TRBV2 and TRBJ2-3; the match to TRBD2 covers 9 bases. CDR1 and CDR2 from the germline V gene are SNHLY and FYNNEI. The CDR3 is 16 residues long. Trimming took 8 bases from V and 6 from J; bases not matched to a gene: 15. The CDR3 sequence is CASLLLAGLRRDTQYF. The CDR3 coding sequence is TGTGCCAGCCTATTACTAGCGGGCTTGAGAAGGGATACGCAGTATTTT.

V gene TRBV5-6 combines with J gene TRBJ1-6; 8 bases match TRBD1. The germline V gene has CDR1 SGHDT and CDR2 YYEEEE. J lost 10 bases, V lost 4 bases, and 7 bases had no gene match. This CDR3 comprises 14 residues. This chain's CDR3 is CASSRGQGNSPLHF. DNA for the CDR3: TGTGCCAGCAGCCGCGGACAGGGAAACTCACCCCTCCACTTT.

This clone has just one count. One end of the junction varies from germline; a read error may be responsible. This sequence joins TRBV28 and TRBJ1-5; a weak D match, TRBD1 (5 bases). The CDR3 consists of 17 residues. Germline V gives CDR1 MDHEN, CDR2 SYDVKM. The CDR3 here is CASSLVGRGPSGQPQNF. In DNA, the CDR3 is TGTGCCAGCAGTTTAGTGGGTAGGGGCCCTTCGGGTCAGCCCCAGAATTTT.